The clone carrying this T cell receptor beta chain was counted a single time. This record belongs to a study of blood T cell repertoires in COVID-19. As for the study in general: Both acute and convalescent COVID-19 samples were obtained from the United States, Italy and Spain. T cells, B-cell-depleted T cells, or PBMCs provided the cDNA or gDNA that served as material.

Original processing notes: Nucleated cell counts were estimated from reference gene primer amplification. Profiled with immunoSEQ multiplex PCR; TCRdb holds only in-frame clones, not every one. That table supplies the V and J calls and clone size; D and trimming were determined from the DNA. The table records about 190,000 clones, 76% of them present only once. Which cohort a participant joined came from the clinical history participants gave. After removal of 4 bases from V and 5 bases from J, the junction contained 6 bases not matched to a gene. The CDR3 covers 15 residues. Germline values: CDR1 SGHNT, CDR2 YYREEE (reference sequence).

Sample: PBMCs or T cells enriched from blood (not recorded which). The origin of this receptor is a woman in her forties or fifties with acute COVID-19. The chain employs TRBV5-4 and TRBJ1-1, with TRBD1 matching over 12 bases. CDR3 region: CASSGDRGLGTEAFF. CDR3 DNA sequence: TGTGCCAGCAGCGGGGACAGGGGGCTGGGGACTGAAGCTTTCTTT. Complete variable domain (other parts from reference TRBV5-4 and TRBJ1-1): ETGVTQSPTHLIKTRGQQVTLRCSSQSGHNTVSWYQQALGQGPQFIFQYYREEENGRGNFPPRFSGLQFPNYSSELNVNALELDDSALYLCASSGDRGLGTEAFFGQGTRLTVV.